The 18 T cell receptor beta chains presented below share a single source sample, sequenced in a study of blood T cells in healthy people across ages. A J-beta primer mix and a sample-barcoded 5' primer were used in a second PCR of roughly 7 to 12 cycles. Each CDR3 protein is one row after TCRdb ran MiXCR on the 5' RACE reads. The table shows about 840,000 distinct CDR3 sequences, with just under 30% occurring only once. This same sample was also taken into another study, of T cells of mothers and their children.

The sequenced sample consisted of blood. The receptors shown here come from a woman between 40 and 50 years old in good health.

This clonotype was seen only a few times. The V call is TRBV7-9, the J call TRBJ2-3; TRBD1 or TRBD2 may be the D gene (5 bases each). Germline V lookup: CDR1 SEHNR, CDR2 FQNEAQ (reference sequence). The V end lost 4 bases, the J end lost 6 bases, and 23 bases lay between the germline ends. This CDR3 comprises 17 residues. In DNA, the CDR3 is TGTGCCAGCAGCTGGGCTCCCGGGGCGGTTACTGGGGATACGCAGTATTTT. Translation: CASSWAPGAVTGDTQYF.

V is TRBV19 and J is TRBJ1-5; 7 positions agree with TRBD1. With V trimmed by 9 bases and J by 3 bases, 2 bases remained unmatched. Per germline, CDR1 LNHDA and CDR2 SQIVND (reference sequence). This CDR3 spans 12 amino acids. CDR3: CASGQDNQPQHF. CDR3 coding DNA: TGTGCCAGCGGACAGGACAATCAGCCCCAGCATTTT.

The CDR3 sequence: CSVETSGEQYF. CDR3 sequence (DNA): TGCAGCGTTGAGACTAGCGGGGAGCAGTACTTC. The chain joins TRBV29-1 to TRBJ2-7; 10 nucleotides align to TRBD2. The CDR3 totals 11 residues. With 3 bases clipped from V and 7 bases from J, the junction kept 0 bases outside the gene matches. Germline assignment: CDR1 SQVTM and CDR2 ANQGSEA.

This chain joins TRBV28 and TRBJ1-5; 7 bases map to TRBD1. Germline V gene sequence: CDR1 MDHEN, CDR2 SYDVKM. V dropped 7 bases and J dropped 4; count of bases not matched to a gene: 19. This CDR3 has 18 residues. The CDR3 nucleotides are TGTGCCAGCATGCTAATCGGTCGGGCAGGGGGTGCGAATCAGCCCCAGCATTTT. Translation gives CASMLIGRAGGANQPQHF.

Concerning this clonotype: One end of the junction varies from germline; a read error may be responsible. The rearrangement joins TRBV12-3 or TRBV12-4 to TRBJ1-5; D possibly corresponds to TRBD1 (5 bases). The CDR3 runs 13 residues. As DNA, the CDR3 is TGTGCCGGCAGTTTGGGTGAGGGGCAGCCCCAGCATTTT. The encoded protein is CAGSLGEGQPQHF.

This clonotype was detected only once. The chain carries TRBV7-2 and TRBJ1-1; a possible D gene is TRBD1 (5 bases). This CDR3 is built from 14 residues. Trimming pared 5 bases from V and 0 bases from J, leaving 10 bases between. CDR1 SGHTA and CDR2 FQGNSA come from the germline V gene. The CDR3 coding sequence is TGTGCCAGCAGCCCAGGGAACATGAACACTGAAGCTTTCTTT. It encodes CASSPGNMNTEAFF.

The chain couples TRBV20-1 to TRBJ2-5; D is possibly TRBD1 or TRBD2 (6 bases each). The CDR3 sequence is 13 residues long. The V gene lost 3 bases and the J gene lost 4 bases, with 12 bases spanning the gap. Germline V gene lookup returns CDR1 DFQATT and CDR2 SNEGSKA (reference sequence). The CDR3 here is CSASRGQRETQYF. CDR3 coding DNA: TGCAGTGCTAGTCGGGGGCAGAGAGAGACCCAGTACTTC.

This clonotype has only a few counts. The rearrangement links TRBV5-1 to TRBJ2-7, with a weak D call TRBD1 (6 bases). The CDR3 contains 16 residues. The germline V gene encodes CDR1 SGHRS and CDR2 YFSETQ. V lost 1 base and J lost 5, with 19 bases in between. The CDR3 DNA reads as TGCGCCAGCAGCTTGACCCGACAGGCGAGGGGCAACGAGCAGTACTTC. Its protein is CASSLTRQARGNEQYF.

Only a few counts were recorded for this clonotype. The genes are TRBV10-3 and TRBJ1-1; no reliable D call. The CDR3 runs to 12 residues. Germline-derived CDR1 and CDR2 are ENHRY and SYGVKD. V was cut by 2 bases and J by 7 bases, with 8 bases left in between. The DNA of the CDR3 is TGTGCCATCAGTGAGAGGGCGGTTGAAGCTTTCTTT. Translated, it gives CAISERAVEAFF.

The rearrangement joins TRBV7-9 to TRBJ2-7; D gene unclear. Germline lookup yields CDR1 SEHNR and CDR2 FQNEAQ (reference sequence). V lost 4 bases, J lost 4 bases, and 11 bases lay in between. The CDR3 totals 13 residues. The DNA for the CDR3 is TGTGCCAGCAGCTCCTCACCTCCTTACGAGCAGTACTTC. Encoded protein: CASSSSPPYEQYF.

This chain joins TRBV2 and TRBJ2-5; a possible D gene is TRBD2 (6 bases). CDR3 length: 13 amino acids. Germline CDR1 SNHLY, CDR2 FYNNEI. V dropped 2 bases and J dropped 7 bases, with 11 bases sitting between them. In DNA form, the CDR3 reads TGTGCCAGCAGTGAATGGGGGGACGGGACCCAGTACTTC. Translated: CASSEWGDGTQYF.

The DNA of the CDR3 is TGTGCCAGCAGTTTATTCGGGGGGCAATACAATGAGCAGTTCTTC. It encodes CASSLFGGQYNEQFF. The gene calls are TRBV28 and TRBJ2-1, with D possibly matching TRBD2 (7 bases). The CDR3 length is 15 residues. From germline, CDR1 is MDHEN and CDR2 SYDVKM. Trimming took 1 base from V and 4 from J, leaving 11 bases between them.

The V and J genes are TRBV28 and TRBJ2-1; 7 bases fit TRBD2. The CDR3 length is 17 residues. The germline V gene has CDR1 MDHEN and CDR2 SYDVKM. V shed 5 bases and J 9 bases; nucleotides not matched to a gene: 19. The CDR3 loop is CASSPHSPGRGGGEQFF. As DNA, the CDR3 is TGTGCCAGCAGTCCCCATTCTCCGGGTCGCGGGGGAGGTGAGCAGTTCTTC.

This clonotype was recorded many times. This chain joins TRBV4-2 and TRBJ1-2, with D perhaps TRBD1 (5 bases). Per the germline V gene, CDR1 is LGHNA and CDR2 is YNFKEQ. The CDR3 loop spans 14 amino acids. Trimming left V 1 base short and J 7 bases short, with 13 bases between. This chain's CDR3 is CASSQGGGLGGYTF. The CDR3 DNA sequence: TGTGCCAGCAGCCAAGGTGGGGGGTTAGGTGGCTACACCTTC.

The gene calls are TRBV20-1 and TRBJ1-2; D is possibly TRBD1 (6 bases). The germline gives CDR1 DFQATT, CDR2 SNEGSKA (reference sequence). The CDR3 loop spans 13 amino acids. V was clipped by 1 base and J by 8 bases, with 14 bases between them. This CDR3 reads CSARATGSGGYTF. DNA for the CDR3: TGCAGTGCTAGAGCAACAGGGTCGGGCGGCTACACCTTC.

Regarding this clonotype: This may be a read error: a much more frequent sequence differs by one nucleotide. CDR3 sequence reads: CASRASGGGETQYF. The CDR3 nucleotides read TGTGCCAGCAGGGCTAGCGGGGGGGGCGAGACCCAGTACTTC. The chain links TRBV12-3 or TRBV12-4 to TRBJ2-5, with 12 bases that match TRBD2. The J segment lost 5 bases and the V segment lost 6 bases, leaving 4 bases of the junction unmatched. There are 14 residues in the CDR3.

This clonotype was detected many times. The DNA for the CDR3 is TGTGCCAGCAGTTTACCCGGACAGTTAGCTAACTATGGCTACACCTTC. This encodes CASSLPGQLANYGYTF. V is TRBV28 and J is TRBJ1-2, with D possibly TRBD1 on 6 matching bases. Germline lookup yields CDR1 MDHEN and CDR2 SYDVKM. The V end was cut by 2 bases, the J end by 0 bases, with 13 bases between. The CDR3 runs to 16 residues.

Many counts were recorded for this clonotype. The genes are TRBV7-9 and TRBJ1-2, with D unresolved. Germline CDR1 is SEHNR and CDR2 is FQNEAQ (reference sequence). The CDR3 sequence is 12 residues long. V lost 6 bases, J lost 2 bases, and 7 bases lay in between. The CDR3 region is CASRNGNYGYTF. The DNA for the CDR3 is TGTGCCAGCAGGAACGGGAACTATGGCTACACCTTC.